This is a list of T cell receptor beta chains from one sample in a study of shared clonotypes between healthy human individuals. Clones were sequenced by immunoSEQ multiplex PCR, and TCRdb holds only the in-frame ones, with some missing. Among about 490,000 clones listed, less than 80% were seen once. Sequencing was done on a sample of PBMCs. The source of these receptors is a woman in her forties in good health. Some clones in this sample may be carry-over from other donors' samples. CDR3s include the opening cysteine and the closing phenylalanine or tryptophan. Part of the rows lack a size; the others show once, few, many or a class for expanded clones.

cdr3_aa j_call clone_size v_call
CATMTGEKLFF TRBJ1-4 few TRBV30
CASSLGLAGVSGELFF TRBJ2-2 once TRBV7-3
CASSEVEGVYNEQFF TRBJ2-1 - TRBV2
CASSVTRLEGRDTQYF TRBJ2-3 - TRBV18
CASSQPGQTIYNEQFF TRBJ2-1 - TRBV4-1
CASSPGTEQETQYF TRBJ2-5 few TRBV5-1
CASSVRRGNYEQYF TRBJ2-7 - TRBV21-1
CASSQVAGWNQPQHF TRBJ1-5 once TRBV4-1
CASSPYRQNGRINEQYF TRBJ2-7 few TRBV18
CASSQTHRGWETQYF TRBJ2-5 - TRBV4-3
CASIPTSGRGGTGELFF TRBJ2-2 - TRBV7-8
CASSDRFNYGYTF TRBJ1-2 - TRBV6-5
CASSLTGSGNTIYF TRBJ1-3 once TRBV7-3
CASSDPYEQYF TRBJ2-7 - TRBV2
CASSTLASSTDTQYF TRBJ2-3 - TRBV5-1
CASSYSSEGTQYF TRBJ2-5 - TRBV6-5
CASSPDEGTNYEQYF TRBJ2-7 many TRBV6-1
CASSRDRGDTQYF TRBJ2-3 - TRBV27
CAIGTSGSTDTQYF TRBJ2-3 - TRBV6-4
CAWDRAYEQYF TRBJ2-7 - TRBV30
CASSLSGGTYEQYF TRBJ2-7 - TRBV4-1
CASLPTGQETQYF TRBJ2-5 - TRBV18
CSARDMREQYF TRBJ2-7 - TRBV20-1
CATASLAGGLETQYF TRBJ2-5 once TRBV15
CASSPRETQYF TRBJ2-5 - TRBV11-2
CASAPRDVGNTIYF TRBJ1-3 few TRBV2
CASSLNRESDYGYTF TRBJ1-2 - TRBV10-2
CASSGLDSNQPQHF TRBJ1-5 - TRBV28
CASSYGGKETQYF TRBJ2-5 - TRBV6-5
CASNGMSYNEQFF TRBJ2-1 once TRBV19
CASSWERGRVTGELFF TRBJ2-2 once TRBV5-6
CASSWGVYGYTF TRBJ1-2 - TRBV11-2
CASSPGGAGAYEQYF TRBJ2-7 - TRBV7-6
CASSDSREGTDTQYF TRBJ2-3 few TRBV6-4
CASSSGSGSEETQYF TRBJ2-5 - TRBV7-2
CASSRSGQSTDTQYF TRBJ2-3 - TRBV7-3
CASSVTGTGDYTF TRBJ1-2 - TRBV6-4
CASERTGLVGTDTQYF TRBJ2-3 - TRBV5-1
CASSPRETQYF TRBJ2-5 - TRBV7-9
CSVSNRSSYEQYF - once TRBV29-1
CASSQGSLTDTQYF TRBJ2-3 few TRBV6-6
CASSRSGAYEQYF TRBJ2-7 - TRBV6-5
CASSLNTGETYEQYF TRBJ2-7 few TRBV5-1
CASRRAFTGELFF TRBJ2-2 - TRBV19
CAISWTDNQPQHF TRBJ1-5 - TRBV15
CASSEGVTGELFF TRBJ2-2 - TRBV11-1
CASSQDRDEKLFF TRBJ1-4 - TRBV4-2
CASSPTSGQSSNQPQHF TRBJ1-5 few TRBV28